This T cell receptor beta chain was sequenced during a study of blood T cell repertoires in COVID-19. V lost 1 base, J lost 6 bases, and 14 bases lay in between. The germline V gene has CDR1 MGHRA and CDR2 YSYEKL. This CDR3 comprises 15 residues. Libraries were prepared by immunoSEQ multiplex PCR; TCRdb keeps only in-frame clonotypes and omits some of them. Among approximately 120,000 clones, approximately 90% were seen once, and the ten largest hold under 20%. The sequencing input was peripheral blood. The TCR was taken from a human donor with acute or convalescent COVID-19. The donor label of this sample is uncertain. The chain combines TRBV4-1 with TRBJ2-3, with TRBD2 as a possible D gene (6 bases). CDR3 protein: CASSQVALAGDTQYF. In nucleotides, the CDR3 is TGCGCCAGCAGCCAAGTGGCACTAGCAGGCGATACGCAGTATTTT.